The 5 T cell receptor beta chains listed next were all sequenced from one sample in a study of T cells of healthy individuals. A single record per CDR3 protein comes from TCRdb applying MiXCR to the 5' RACE reads. The sample lists over 95,000 distinct CDR3 sequences, approximately 15% occurring once. The receptors shown here come from a human donor in good health.

This clonotype was found a few times. The chain joins TRBV4-1 to TRBJ2-7, with D possibly matching TRBD2 (6 bases). In germline, CDR1 is MGHRA, CDR2 YSYEKL. The CDR3 has 14 residues. Trimming stripped 4 bases from V and 4 bases from J, with 14 bases between. CDR3 region: CASSRASDTYEQYF. CDR3 DNA sequence: TGCGCCAGCAGCCGGGCTAGCGATACGTACGAGCAGTACTTC.

V gene TRBV5-6 combines with J gene TRBJ1-1; D perhaps matches TRBD1 (6 bases). This CDR3 spans 13 amino acids. Germline CDR1 reads SGHDT; CDR2 reads YYEEEE. The V and J ends lost 4 bases and 4 bases respectively, with 11 bases between them. CDR3 protein: CASSIKGGTEAFF. DNA of the CDR3: TGTGCCAGCAGCATAAAGGGGGGCACTGAAGCTTTCTTT.

This clonotype has a count of ten or more. The chain recombines TRBV20-1 with TRBJ1-5, with 10 positions matching TRBD1. The CDR3 has 15 residues. Germline CDR1 is DFQATT and CDR2 is SNEGSKA (reference sequence). J was trimmed by 6 bases and V by 1 base; bases with no gene match: 6. The CDR3 protein is CSARVGQGLAQPQHF. The CDR3 DNA follows: TGCAGTGCTAGAGTGGGACAGGGGTTGGCTCAGCCCCAGCATTTT.

This clonotype was recorded only once. This chain uses TRBV6-2 or TRBV6-3 with TRBJ1-4; no firm D call. This CDR3 contains 12 residues. The V gene lost 6 bases and the J gene lost 5 bases, with 7 bases spanning the gap. Germline V gives CDR1 MNHEY, CDR2 SVGEGT. CDR3: CASRQRNEKLFF. In DNA, the CDR3 is TGTGCCAGCAGGCAAAGAAATGAAAAACTGTTTTTT.

This clonotype was seen at least ten times. The chain joins TRBV20-1 to TRBJ1-1, with a possible D match to TRBD1 (5 bases). This CDR3 contains 14 residues. Germline assignment: CDR1 DFQATT and CDR2 SNEGSKA (reference sequence). Between the trimmed V and J ends, which lost 3 bases and 0 bases, there was a span of 11 bases. This CDR3 reads CSAREGTMNTEAFF. DNA of the CDR3: TGCAGTGCTAGGGAGGGGACCATGAACACTGAAGCTTTCTTT.